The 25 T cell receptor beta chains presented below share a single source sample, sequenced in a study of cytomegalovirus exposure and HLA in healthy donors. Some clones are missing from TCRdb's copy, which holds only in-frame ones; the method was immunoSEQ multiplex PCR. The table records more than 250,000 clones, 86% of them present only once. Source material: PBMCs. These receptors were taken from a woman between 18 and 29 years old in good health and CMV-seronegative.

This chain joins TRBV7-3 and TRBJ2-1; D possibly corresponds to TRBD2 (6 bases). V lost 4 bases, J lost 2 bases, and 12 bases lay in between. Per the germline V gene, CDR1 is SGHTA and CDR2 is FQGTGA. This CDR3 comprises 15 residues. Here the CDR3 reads CASSYSGTAYNEQFF. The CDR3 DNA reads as TGTGCCAGCAGCTATTCCGGGACTGCCTACAATGAGCAGTTCTTC.

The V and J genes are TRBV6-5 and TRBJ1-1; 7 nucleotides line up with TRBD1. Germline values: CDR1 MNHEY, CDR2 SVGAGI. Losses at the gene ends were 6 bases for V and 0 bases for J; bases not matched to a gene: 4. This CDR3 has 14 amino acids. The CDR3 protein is CASSRQGLNTEAFF. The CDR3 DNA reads TGTGCCAGCAGCAGACAGGGACTGAACACTGAAGCTTTCTTT.

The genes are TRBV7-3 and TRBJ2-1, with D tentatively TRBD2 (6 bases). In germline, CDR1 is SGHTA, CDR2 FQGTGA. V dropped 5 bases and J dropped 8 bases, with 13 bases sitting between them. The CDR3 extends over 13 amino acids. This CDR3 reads CASSPKEGHEQFF. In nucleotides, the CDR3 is TGTGCCAGCAGCCCCAAGGAGGGCCATGAGCAGTTCTTC.

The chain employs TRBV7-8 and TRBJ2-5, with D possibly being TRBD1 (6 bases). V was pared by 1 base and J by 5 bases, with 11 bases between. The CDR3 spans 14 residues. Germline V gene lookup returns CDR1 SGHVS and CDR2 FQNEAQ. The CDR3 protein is CASSLGTVQETQYF. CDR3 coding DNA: TGTGCCAGCAGCTTAGGGACAGTACAGGAGACCCAGTACTTC.

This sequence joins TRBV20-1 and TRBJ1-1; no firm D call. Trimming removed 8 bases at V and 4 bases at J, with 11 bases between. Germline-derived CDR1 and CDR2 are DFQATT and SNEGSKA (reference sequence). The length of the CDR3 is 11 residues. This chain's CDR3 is CSTRRTTEAFF. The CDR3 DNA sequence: TGCAGTACTCGGAGAACCACTGAAGCTTTCTTT.

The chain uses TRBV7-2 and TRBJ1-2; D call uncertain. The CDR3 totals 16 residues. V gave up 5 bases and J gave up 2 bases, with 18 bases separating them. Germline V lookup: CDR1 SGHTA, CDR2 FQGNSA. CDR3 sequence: CASSRGEEGKNYGYTF. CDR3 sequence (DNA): TGTGCCAGCAGCCGCGGGGAAGAGGGTAAAAACTATGGCTACACCTTC.

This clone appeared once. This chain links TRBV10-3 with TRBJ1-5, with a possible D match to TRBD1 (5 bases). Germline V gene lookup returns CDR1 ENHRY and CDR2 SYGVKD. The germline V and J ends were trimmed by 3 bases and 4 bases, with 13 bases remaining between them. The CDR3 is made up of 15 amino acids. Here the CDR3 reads CAISDRVGGNQPQHF. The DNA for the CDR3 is TGTGCCATCAGTGACAGGGTTGGTGGGAATCAGCCCCAGCATTTT.

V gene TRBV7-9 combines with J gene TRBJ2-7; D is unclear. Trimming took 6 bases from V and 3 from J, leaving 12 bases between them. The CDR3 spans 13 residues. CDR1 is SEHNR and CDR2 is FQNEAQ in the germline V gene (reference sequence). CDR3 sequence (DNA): TGTGCCAGCAGTCCTGAGATGTACTACGAGCAGTACTTC. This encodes CASSPEMYYEQYF.

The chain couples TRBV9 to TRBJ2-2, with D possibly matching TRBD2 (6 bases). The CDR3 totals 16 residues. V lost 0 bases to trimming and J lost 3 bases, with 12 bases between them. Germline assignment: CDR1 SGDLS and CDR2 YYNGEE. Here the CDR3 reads CASSVDSGAHTGELFF. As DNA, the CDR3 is TGTGCCAGCAGCGTAGATTCGGGAGCCCACACCGGGGAGCTGTTTTTT.

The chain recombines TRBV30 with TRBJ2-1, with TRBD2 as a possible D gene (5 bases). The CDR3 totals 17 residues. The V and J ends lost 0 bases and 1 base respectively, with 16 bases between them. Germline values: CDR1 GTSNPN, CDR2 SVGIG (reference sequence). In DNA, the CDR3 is TGTGCCTGGAGTGTACGGGGTTGGGAGACATCCTACAATGAGCAGTTCTTC. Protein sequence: CAWSVRGWETSYNEQFF.

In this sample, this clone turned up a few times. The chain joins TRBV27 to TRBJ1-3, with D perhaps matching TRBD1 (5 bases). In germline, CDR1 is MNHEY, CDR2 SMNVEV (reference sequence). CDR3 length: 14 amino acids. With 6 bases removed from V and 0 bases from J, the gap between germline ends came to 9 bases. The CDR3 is CASRSGRSGNTIYF. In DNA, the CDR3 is TGTGCCAGCAGGTCAGGGCGCTCTGGAAACACCATATATTTT.

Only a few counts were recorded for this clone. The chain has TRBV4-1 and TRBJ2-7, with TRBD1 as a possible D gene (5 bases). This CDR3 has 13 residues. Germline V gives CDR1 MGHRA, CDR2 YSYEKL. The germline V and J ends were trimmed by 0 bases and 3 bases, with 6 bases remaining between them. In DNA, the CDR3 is TGCGCCAGCAGCCAAGATAGGGGCTACGAGCAGTACTTC. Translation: CASSQDRGYEQYF.

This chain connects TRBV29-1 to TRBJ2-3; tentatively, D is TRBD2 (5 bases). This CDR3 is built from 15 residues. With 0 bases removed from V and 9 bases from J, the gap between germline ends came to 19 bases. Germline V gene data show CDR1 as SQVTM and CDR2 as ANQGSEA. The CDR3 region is CSVEDATEGPITQYF. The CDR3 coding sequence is TGCAGCGTTGAAGATGCCACCGAGGGCCCGATCACGCAGTATTTT.

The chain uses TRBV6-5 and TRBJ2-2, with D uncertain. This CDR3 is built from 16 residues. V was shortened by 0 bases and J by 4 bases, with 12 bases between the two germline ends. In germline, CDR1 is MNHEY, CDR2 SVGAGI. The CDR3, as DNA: TGTGCCAGCAGTTACTCGATGGGTAGCCTCACCGGGGAGCTGTTTTTT. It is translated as CASSYSMGSLTGELFF.

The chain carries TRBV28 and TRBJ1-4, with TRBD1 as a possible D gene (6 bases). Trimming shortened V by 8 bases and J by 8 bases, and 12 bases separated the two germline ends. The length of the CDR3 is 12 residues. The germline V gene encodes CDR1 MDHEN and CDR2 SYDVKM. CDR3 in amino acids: CASAQGWEKLFF. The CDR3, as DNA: TGTGCCAGCGCACAGGGTTGGGAAAAACTGTTTTTT.

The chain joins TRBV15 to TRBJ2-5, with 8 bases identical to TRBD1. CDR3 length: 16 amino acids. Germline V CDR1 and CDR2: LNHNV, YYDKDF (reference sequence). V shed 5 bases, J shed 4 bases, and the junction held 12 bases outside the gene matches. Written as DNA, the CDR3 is TGTGCCACCAGCTCCCGGAAACCCGACAGGGGAGAGACCCAGTACTTC. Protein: CATSSRKPDRGETQYF.

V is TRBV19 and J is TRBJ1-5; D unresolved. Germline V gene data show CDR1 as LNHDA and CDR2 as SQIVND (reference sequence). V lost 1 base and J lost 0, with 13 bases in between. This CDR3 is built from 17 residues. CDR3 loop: CASSIGEALYSNQPQHF. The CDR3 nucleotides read TGTGCCAGTAGTATAGGGGAGGCACTATATAGCAATCAGCCCCAGCATTTT.

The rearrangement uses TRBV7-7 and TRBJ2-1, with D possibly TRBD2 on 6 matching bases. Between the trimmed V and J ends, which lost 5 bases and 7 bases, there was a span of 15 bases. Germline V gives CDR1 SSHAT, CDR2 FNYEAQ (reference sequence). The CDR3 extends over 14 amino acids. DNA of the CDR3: TGTGCCAGCAGCGTAGGGACTCCTTCTAATGAGCAGTTCTTC. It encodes CASSVGTPSNEQFF. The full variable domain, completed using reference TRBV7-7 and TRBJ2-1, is GAGVSQSPRYKVTKRGQDVTLRCDPISSHATLYWYQQALGQGPEFLTYFNYEAQPDKSGLPSDRFSAERPEGSISTLTIQRTEQRDSAMYRCASSVGTPSNEQFFGPGTRLTVL.

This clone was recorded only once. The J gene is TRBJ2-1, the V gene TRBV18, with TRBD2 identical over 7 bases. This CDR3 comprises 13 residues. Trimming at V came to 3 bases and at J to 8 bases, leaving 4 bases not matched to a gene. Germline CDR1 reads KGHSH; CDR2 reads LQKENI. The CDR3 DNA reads TGTGCCAGCTCACCCGGGACTACGGATGAGCAGTTCTTC. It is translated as CASSPGTTDEQFF.

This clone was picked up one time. CDR3 nucleotides: TGTGCCAGCAGCTCAGGACTAGCGGGGGGACCTAGCACAGATACGCAGTATTTT. It codes for CASSSGLAGGPSTDTQYF. The rearrangement links TRBV7-3 to TRBJ2-3; 14 bases agree with TRBD2. The CDR3 is 18 amino acids. CDR1 and CDR2 from the germline V gene are SGHTA and FQGTGA. J lost 0 bases, V lost 4 bases, and 6 bases had no gene match.

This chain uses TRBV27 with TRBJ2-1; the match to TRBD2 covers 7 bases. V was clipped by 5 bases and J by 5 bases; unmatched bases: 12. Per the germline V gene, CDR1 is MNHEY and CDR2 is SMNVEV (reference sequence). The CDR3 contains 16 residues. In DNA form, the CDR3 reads TGTGCCAGCAGTCCCCGGGCACTAGCGTTACACAATGAGCAGTTCTTC. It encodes CASSPRALALHNEQFF.

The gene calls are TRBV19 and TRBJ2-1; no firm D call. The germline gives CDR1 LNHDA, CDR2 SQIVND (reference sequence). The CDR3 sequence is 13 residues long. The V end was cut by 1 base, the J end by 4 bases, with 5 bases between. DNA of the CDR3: TGTGCCAGTAGTATAGTTCCTTACAATGAGCAGTTCTTC. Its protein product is CASSIVPYNEQFF.

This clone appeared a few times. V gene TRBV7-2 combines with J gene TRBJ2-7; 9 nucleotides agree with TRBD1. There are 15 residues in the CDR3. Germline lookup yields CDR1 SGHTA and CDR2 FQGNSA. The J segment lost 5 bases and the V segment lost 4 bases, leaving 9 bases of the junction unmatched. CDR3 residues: CASSSGRTGVHEQYF. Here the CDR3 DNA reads TGTGCCAGCAGCTCGGGGCGGACAGGGGTACACGAGCAGTACTTC.

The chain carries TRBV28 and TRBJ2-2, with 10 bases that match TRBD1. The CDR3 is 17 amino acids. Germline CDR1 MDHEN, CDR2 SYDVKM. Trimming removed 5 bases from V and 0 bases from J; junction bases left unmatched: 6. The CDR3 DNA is TGTGCCAGCAGTCCACTGGGACAGGGGTCGAACACCGGGGAGCTGTTTTTT. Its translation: CASSPLGQGSNTGELFF.

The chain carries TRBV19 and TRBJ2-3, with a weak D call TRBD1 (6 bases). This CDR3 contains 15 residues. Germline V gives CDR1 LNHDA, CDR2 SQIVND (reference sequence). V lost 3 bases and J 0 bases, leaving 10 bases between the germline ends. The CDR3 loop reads CASSIQDRSTDTQYF. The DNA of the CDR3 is TGTGCCAGTAGTATCCAAGACAGGAGCACAGATACGCAGTATTTT.